This T cell receptor beta chain was captured by sequencing in a study of blood T cell repertoires in COVID-19. Study information: Samples taken during acute and convalescent COVID-19 were collected in the United States, Italy and Spain. T cells, B-cell-depleted T cells, or PBMCs provided the cDNA or gDNA that served as material.

Those enrolled in Seattle joined during active infection and were followed longitudinally afterward. Here immunoSEQ multiplex PCR was the method, and the copy in TCRdb shows in-frame clones only, minus some. The sample consists of 85,000 to 100,000 clones, around nine tenths of them appearing once. This TCR was sampled from a woman aged 55-70 years with COVID-19, enrolled during active disease. Sequencing was carried out using peripheral blood.

CDR3 amino acids: CASSLQGRGGYGYTF. Written as DNA, the CDR3 is TGTGCCAGCAGTTTACAGGGCAGGGGTGGCTATGGCTACACCTTC. The chain recombines TRBV28 with TRBJ1-2; the D gene is possibly TRBD1 (6 bases). This CDR3 contains 15 residues. V lost 2 bases and J lost 4, with 14 bases in between. The germline V gene has CDR1 MDHEN and CDR2 SYDVKM.